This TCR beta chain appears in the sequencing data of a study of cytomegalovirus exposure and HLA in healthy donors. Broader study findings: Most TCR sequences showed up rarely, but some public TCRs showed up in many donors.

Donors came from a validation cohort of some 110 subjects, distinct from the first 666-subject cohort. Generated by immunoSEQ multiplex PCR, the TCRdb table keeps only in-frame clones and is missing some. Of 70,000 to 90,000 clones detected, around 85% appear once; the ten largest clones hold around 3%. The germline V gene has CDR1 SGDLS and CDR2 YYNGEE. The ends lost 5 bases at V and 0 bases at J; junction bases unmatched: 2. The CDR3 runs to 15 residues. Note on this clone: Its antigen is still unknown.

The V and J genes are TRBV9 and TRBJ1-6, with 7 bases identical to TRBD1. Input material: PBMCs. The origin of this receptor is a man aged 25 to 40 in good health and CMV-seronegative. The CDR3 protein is CASREGASYNSPLHF. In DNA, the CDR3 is TGTGCCAGCAGGGAGGGGGCCTCCTATAATTCACCCCTCCACTTT.